The rows below give T cell receptor beta chains drawn from one sample of a study of identical twins. One entry per CDR3 protein results from TCRdb running MiXCR on the 5' RACE reads. The sample lists roughly 470,000 distinct CDR3 sequences; 14% were seen once. This same sample was also part of a study on yellow fever vaccine responses in identical twins.

The sequencing input was CD4+ T cells sorted from blood. Every receptor here comes from a woman under 30 in good health. Both conserved end residues are part of each CDR3. Not all rows give a size; the values are once, few, many and, for expanded clones, a class.

many	TRBV5-1	CASSLKRAGDTHEQYF
few	TRBV5-1	CASSLEGGLYNEQFF
few	TRBV3-1	CASSLAFSGQGRYEQYF
few	TRBV7-3	CASSLIGGNTQYF
.	TRBV11-3	CASSSAGQVLNEQFF
.	TRBV6-2/TRBV6-3	CASSSLLGDTGELFF
few	TRBV28	CASSFVGGGFYYEQYF
few	TRBV10-3	CAISDGRGKDTQYF
many	TRBV12-3/TRBV12-4	CASSFRQGGYGYTF
.	TRBV5-5	CASSLGTKGNTGELFF
.	TRBV7-8	CASSRNVLTTGRTLMAQHF
few	TRBV5-5	CASSPRQRGTGELFF
few	TRBV20-1	CSARVPGTYEQYF
.	TRBV20-1	CSARDLSGGSSTDTQYF
.	TRBV2	CASSPQGLMTDTQYF
few	TRBV7-2	CASSIGRNEAFF
.	TRBV29-1	CSARAGPTYNEQFF
many	TRBV29-1	CSGIPGLDTQYF
few	TRBV5-1	CASSPIAEETQYF
few	TRBV14	CASSQDHGSSHEQYF
few	TRBV6-1	CASSEGPRSTIYF